This T cell receptor beta chain originates from a study of T cell repertoires in cytomegalovirus infection. Study in general: CMV epitopes, recently identified HLA-C-restricted and well-studied HLA-B-restricted, were used. It was the public TCR beta signatures that indicated both CMV infection and matching HLA type. Findings of the study overall: The study identified carriers of CMV plus the relevant HLA from cumulative public TCR beta family frequency. HLA-C-restricted CMV-specific TCR beta clonotypes prevailed in the ex vivo response.

In the case of this clonotype: Its antigen is as yet unknown.

The CDR3 contains 18 residues. Trimming took 7 bases from V and 0 from J; bases not matched to a gene: 17. MiXCR was run by TCRdb on the reads, yielding one entry per CDR3 protein. The repertoire has roughly 220,000 distinct CDR3 sequences, roughly two fifths of them found once; the top ten carry over 45%. Sequences were derived from CD8+ T cells from cultured PBMCs, sampled from culture after CMV antigen stimulation. This chain uses TRBV12-3 or TRBV12-4 with TRBJ1-1, with 7 bases aligning to TRBD1. This clonotype originated in a human donor in good health (CMV status not recorded). Some clones in this sample may be carry-over from other donors' samples. In nucleotides, the CDR3 is TGTGCCAGCATCCCCGCAGGGGGGCTGGCCTTCATGAACACTGAAGCTTTCTTT. Protein sequence: CASIPAGGLAFMNTEAFF.